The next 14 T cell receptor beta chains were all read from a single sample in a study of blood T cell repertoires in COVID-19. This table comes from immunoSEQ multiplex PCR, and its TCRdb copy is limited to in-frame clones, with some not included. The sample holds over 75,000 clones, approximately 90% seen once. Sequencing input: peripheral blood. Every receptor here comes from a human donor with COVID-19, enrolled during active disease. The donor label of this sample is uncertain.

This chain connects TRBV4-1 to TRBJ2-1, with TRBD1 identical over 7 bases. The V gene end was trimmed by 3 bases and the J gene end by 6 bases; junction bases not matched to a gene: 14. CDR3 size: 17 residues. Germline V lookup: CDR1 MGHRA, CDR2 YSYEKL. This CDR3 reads CASSHFIRRRGLNEQFF. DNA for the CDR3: TGCGCCAGCAGCCATTTTATAAGGAGAAGGGGGCTCAATGAGCAGTTCTTC.

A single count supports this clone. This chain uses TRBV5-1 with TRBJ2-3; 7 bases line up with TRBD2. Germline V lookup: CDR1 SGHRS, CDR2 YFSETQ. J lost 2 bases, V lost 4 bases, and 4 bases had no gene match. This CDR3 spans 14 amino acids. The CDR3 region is CASSASGVTDTQYF. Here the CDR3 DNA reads TGCGCCAGCAGCGCTAGCGGAGTCACAGATACGCAGTATTTT.

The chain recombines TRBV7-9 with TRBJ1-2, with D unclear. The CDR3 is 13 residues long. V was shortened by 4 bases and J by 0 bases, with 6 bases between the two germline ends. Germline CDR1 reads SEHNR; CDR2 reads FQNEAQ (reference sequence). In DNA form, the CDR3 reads TGTGCCAGCAGCTCTGGAGCTAACTATGGCTACACCTTC. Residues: CASSSGANYGYTF.

CDR3: CASSLSGTYNEQFF. As DNA, the CDR3 is TGTGCCAGCAGTTTATCCGGGACTTACAATGAGCAGTTCTTC. The rearrangement joins TRBV27 to TRBJ2-1, with D perhaps TRBD2 (6 bases). The CDR3 has 14 residues. V shed 0 bases and J shed 4 bases, with 7 bases lying between them. Germline V lookup: CDR1 MNHEY, CDR2 SMNVEV (reference sequence).

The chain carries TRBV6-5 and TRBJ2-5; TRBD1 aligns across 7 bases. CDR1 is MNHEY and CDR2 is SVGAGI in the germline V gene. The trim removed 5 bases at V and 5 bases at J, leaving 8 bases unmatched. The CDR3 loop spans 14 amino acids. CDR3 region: CASSRRQGRETQYF. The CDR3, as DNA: TGTGCCAGCAGTCGTCGACAGGGCAGGGAGACCCAGTACTTC.

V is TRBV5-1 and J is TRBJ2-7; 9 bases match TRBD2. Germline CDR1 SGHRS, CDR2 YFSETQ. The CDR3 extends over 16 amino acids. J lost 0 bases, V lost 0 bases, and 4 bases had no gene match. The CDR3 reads CASSLASGISSYEQYF. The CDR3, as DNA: TGCGCCAGCAGCTTGGCTAGCGGGATCAGCTCCTACGAGCAGTACTTC. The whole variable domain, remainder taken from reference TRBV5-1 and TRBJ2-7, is KAGVTQTPRYLIKTRGQQVTLSCSPISGHRSVSWYQQTPGQGLQFLFEYFSETQRNKGNFPGRFSGRQFSNSRSEMNVSTLELGDSALYLCASSLASGISSYEQYFGPGTRLTVT.

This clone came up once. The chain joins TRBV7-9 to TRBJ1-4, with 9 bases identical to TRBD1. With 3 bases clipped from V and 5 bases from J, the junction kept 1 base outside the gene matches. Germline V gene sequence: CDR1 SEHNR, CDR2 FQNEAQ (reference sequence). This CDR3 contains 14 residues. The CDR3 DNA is TGTGCCAGCAGCTTCGGACAGGGGAATGAAAAACTGTTTTTT. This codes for CASSFGQGNEKLFF.

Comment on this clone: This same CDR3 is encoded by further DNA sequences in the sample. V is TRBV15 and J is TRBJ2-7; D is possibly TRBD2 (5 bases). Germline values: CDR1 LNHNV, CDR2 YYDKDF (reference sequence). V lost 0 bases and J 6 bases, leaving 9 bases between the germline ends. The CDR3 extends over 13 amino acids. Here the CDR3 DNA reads TGTGCCACCAGCAGAGATCTGGGGAGCGAGCAGTACTTC. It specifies CATSRDLGSEQYF.

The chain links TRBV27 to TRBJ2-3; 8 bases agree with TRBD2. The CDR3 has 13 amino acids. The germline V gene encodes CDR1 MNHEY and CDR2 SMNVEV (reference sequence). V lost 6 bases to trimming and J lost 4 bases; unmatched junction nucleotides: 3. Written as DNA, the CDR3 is TGTGCCAGCAGCCCGGGGGGGGCAGATACGCAGTATTTT. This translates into CASSPGGADTQYF.

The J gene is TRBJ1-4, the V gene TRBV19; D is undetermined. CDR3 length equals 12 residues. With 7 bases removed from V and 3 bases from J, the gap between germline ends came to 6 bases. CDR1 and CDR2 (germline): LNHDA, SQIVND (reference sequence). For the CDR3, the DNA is TGTGCCAGTACCGGGGCTAATGAAAAACTGTTTTTT. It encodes CASTGANEKLFF.

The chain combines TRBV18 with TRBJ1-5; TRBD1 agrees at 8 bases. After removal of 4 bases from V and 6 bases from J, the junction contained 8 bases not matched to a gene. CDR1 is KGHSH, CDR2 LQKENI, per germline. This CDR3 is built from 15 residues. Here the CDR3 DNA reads TGTGCCAGCTCACAGGACAGGGCAAAACTTCAGCCCCAGCATTTT. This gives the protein CASSQDRAKLQPQHF.

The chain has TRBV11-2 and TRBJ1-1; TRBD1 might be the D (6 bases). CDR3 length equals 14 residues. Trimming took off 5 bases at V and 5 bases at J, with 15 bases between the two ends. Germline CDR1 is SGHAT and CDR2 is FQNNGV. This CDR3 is CASSKLTGNTEAFF. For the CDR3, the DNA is TGTGCCAGCAGCAAACTCACAGGGAATACTGAAGCTTTCTTT. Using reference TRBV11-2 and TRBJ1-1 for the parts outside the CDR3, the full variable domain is EAGVAQSPRYKIIEKRQSVAFWCNPISGHATLYWYQQILGQGPKLLIQFQNNGVVDDSQLPKDRFSAERLKGVDSTLKIQPAKLEDSAVYLCASSKLTGNTEAFFGQGTRLTVV.

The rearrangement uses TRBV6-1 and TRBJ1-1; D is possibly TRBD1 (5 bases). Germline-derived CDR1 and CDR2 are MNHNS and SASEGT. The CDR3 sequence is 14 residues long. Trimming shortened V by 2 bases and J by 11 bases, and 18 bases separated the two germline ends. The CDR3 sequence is CASSERGSYLEAFF. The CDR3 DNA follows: TGTGCCAGCAGTGAAAGGGGCAGCTACCTAGAGGCTTTCTTT.

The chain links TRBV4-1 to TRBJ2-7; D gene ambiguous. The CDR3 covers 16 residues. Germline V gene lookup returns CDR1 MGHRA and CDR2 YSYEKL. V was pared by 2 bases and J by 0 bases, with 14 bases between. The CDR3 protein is CASSQLPRARSYEQYF. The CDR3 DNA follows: TGCGCCAGCAGCCAACTTCCCCGAGCCCGCTCCTACGAGCAGTACTTC.